The 27 T cell receptor beta chains in this list originate from one sample, sequenced in a study of T cell responses to AZD1222 COVID-19 vaccine. Assay used: immunoSEQ multiplex PCR; TCRdb lists only in-frame clones, some missing. The data show some 130,000 clones, 85% to 90% seen once. The sequenced sample was peripheral blood, obtained on day 0 of AZD1222 vaccination. These receptors were collected from an adult in good health.

V is TRBV7-2 and J is TRBJ1-2; perhaps TRBD1 as D (5 bases). Germline loops: CDR1 SGHTA, CDR2 FQGNSA. The CDR3 length is 15 residues. Trimming removed 1 base at V and 3 bases at J, with 12 bases between. The CDR3 here is CASSLVYGTDYGYTF. For the CDR3, the DNA is TGTGCCAGCAGCTTAGTTTATGGGACGGACTATGGCTACACCTTC. Together with reference TRBV7-2 and TRBJ1-2, the CDR3 gives the full variable domain: GAGVSQSPSNKVTEKGKDVELRCDPISGHTALYWYRQSLGQGLEFLIYFQGNSAPDKSGLPSDRFSAERTGGSVSTLTIQRTQQEDSAVYLCASSLVYGTDYGYTFGSGTRLTVV.

V and J are TRBV5-6 and TRBJ1-1; D perhaps matches TRBD1 (5 bases). V was pared by 0 bases and J by 8 bases, with 11 bases between. The CDR3 has 13 amino acids. Per germline, CDR1 SGHDT and CDR2 YYEEEE. The CDR3 spells CASSLGGTAEAFF. The CDR3 DNA reads TGTGCCAGCAGCTTGGGGGGGACCGCAGAAGCTTTCTTT.

V usage is TRBV6-5 and J usage is TRBJ1-2; D may be TRBD1 (6 bases). Germline loops: CDR1 MNHEY, CDR2 SVGAGI. This CDR3 contains 14 residues. Trimming shortened V by 2 bases and J by 4 bases, and 11 bases separated the two germline ends. In DNA form, the CDR3 reads TGTGCCAGCAGTTACCGGGGGGGCTTCTATGGCTACACCTTC. This translates into CASSYRGGFYGYTF.

The chain couples TRBV5-1 to TRBJ1-4, with D possibly matching TRBD1 (5 bases). The germline V and J ends were trimmed by 4 bases and 8 bases, with 15 bases remaining between them. The CDR3 sequence is 14 residues long. Germline lookup yields CDR1 SGHRS and CDR2 YFSETQ. CDR3 loop: CASSPGRREEKLFF. CDR3 DNA sequence: TGCGCCAGCAGCCCGGGACGGCGGGAAGAAAAACTGTTTTTT.

This sequence joins TRBV10-2 and TRBJ1-1; D remains ambiguous. CDR1 is WSHSY, CDR2 SAAADI, per germline. The germline V and J ends were trimmed by 4 bases and 5 bases, with 14 bases remaining between them. CDR3 size: 14 residues. The CDR3 DNA is TGCGCCAGCAGTGTGTCCACGGTGGGGACTGAAGCTTTCTTT. Translated, it gives CASSVSTVGTEAFF.

The rearrangement joins TRBV14 to TRBJ1-4; D not certain. The CDR3 has 15 amino acids. Germline V gene data show CDR1 as SGHDN and CDR2 as FVKESK. The ends were cut back, 1 base at V and 7 bases at J, with 13 bases in the middle. CDR3 DNA: TGTGCCAGCAGCCAAGTTAGAGGGCAAGGTGAAAAACTGTTTTTT. This codes for CASSQVRGQGEKLFF.

This clone has a single count. The J gene is TRBJ1-1, the V gene TRBV30; 7 nucleotides align to TRBD1. CDR3 length: 12 residues. The V and J ends lost 1 base and 7 bases, in that order; junction bases with no gene match: 3. CDR1 is GTSNPN and CDR2 is SVGIG in the germline V gene (reference sequence). The CDR3: CAWSGDRIEAFF. CDR3 nucleotide sequence: TGTGCCTGGAGTGGGGACAGAATTGAAGCTTTCTTT. Together with reference TRBV30 and TRBJ1-1, the CDR3 gives the full variable domain: SQTIHQWPATLVQPVGSPLSLECTVEGTSNPNLYWYRQAAGRGLQLLFYSVGIGQISSEVPQNLSASRPQDRQFILSSKKLLLSDSGFYLCAWSGDRIEAFFGQGTRLTVV.

This chain connects TRBV19 to TRBJ2-3; D is perhaps TRBD2 (5 bases). Per germline, CDR1 LNHDA and CDR2 SQIVND (reference sequence). The CDR3 is made up of 14 amino acids. Trimming shortened V by 7 bases and J by 5 bases, and 16 bases separated the two germline ends. In nucleotides, the CDR3 is TGTGCCAGTAATACCCTCCGGGGTAAAGATACGCAGTATTTT. Translated, it gives CASNTLRGKDTQYF.

This clone was detected once. This sequence joins TRBV15 and TRBJ2-1; TRBD1 aligns across 7 bases. The CDR3 spans 15 residues. The trim removed 0 bases at V and 3 bases at J, leaving 2 bases unmatched. Germline V CDR1 and CDR2: LNHNV, YYDKDF (reference sequence). The CDR3 spells CATSRDGDSYNEQFF. CDR3 coding DNA: TGTGCCACCAGCAGAGATGGGGACAGCTACAATGAGCAGTTCTTC. The whole variable domain, filled in from reference TRBV15 and TRBJ2-1, reads DAMVIQNPRYQVTQFGKPVTLSCSQTLNHNVMYWYQQKSSQAPKLLFHYYDKDFNNEADTPDNFQSRRPNTSFCFLDIRSPGLGDTAMYLCATSRDGDSYNEQFFGPGTRLTVL.

CDR3 sequence (DNA): TGTGCCAGCAGCTTGGGCGACAGGGTGAGAAATGAGCAGTTCTTC. Translated, it gives CASSLGDRVRNEQFF. The V and J genes are TRBV5-4 and TRBJ2-1, with 7 positions matching TRBD1. After removal of 0 bases from V and 7 bases from J, the junction contained 7 bases not matched to a gene. The germline gives CDR1 SGHNT, CDR2 YYREEE (reference sequence). This CDR3 contains 15 residues.

This chain connects TRBV11-3 to TRBJ2-5, with D possibly TRBD2 on 5 matching bases. The length of the CDR3 is 16 residues. Germline-derived CDR1 and CDR2 are SGHNT and YENEEA. Between the trimmed V and J ends, which lost 3 bases and 2 bases, there was a span of 16 bases. The CDR3 region is CASSLGRGMVQETQYF. The CDR3 DNA reads TGTGCCAGCAGCTTGGGCAGAGGGATGGTGCAAGAGACCCAGTACTTC. Filled out from reference TRBV11-3 and TRBJ2-5, the complete variable domain reads EAGVVQSPRYKIIEKKQPVAFWCNPISGHNTLYWYLQNLGQGPELLIRYENEEAVDDSQLPKDRFSAERLKGVDSTLKIQPAELGDSAVYLCASSLGRGMVQETQYFGPGTRLLVL.

The J gene is TRBJ2-7, the V gene TRBV2; 8 nucleotides line up with TRBD1. Germline V gene sequence: CDR1 SNHLY, CDR2 FYNNEI. The CDR3 contains 16 residues. J was trimmed by 0 bases and V by 6 bases; bases with no gene match: 10. CDR3: CASRDRVSMDSYEQYF. Here the CDR3 DNA reads TGTGCCAGCAGGGACAGGGTTTCCATGGACTCCTACGAGCAGTACTTC.

The chain links TRBV9 to TRBJ1-5; 8 bases are a match to TRBD1. The V gene end was trimmed by 3 bases and the J gene end by 5 bases; junction bases not matched to a gene: 4. Germline V CDR1 and CDR2: SGDLS, YYNGEE. CDR3 length: 14 residues. As DNA, the CDR3 is TGTGCCAGCAGCGCAGACAGGGGATATCAGCCCCAGCATTTT. Residues: CASSADRGYQPQHF.

This chain's CDR3 is CASSLAGDYEQYF. CDR3 bases: TGTGCCAGCAGCCTAGCGGGAGATTACGAGCAGTACTTC. The chain employs TRBV27 and TRBJ2-7, with 10 bases matching TRBD2. Trimming removed 6 bases from V and 4 bases from J; junction bases left unmatched: 3. This CDR3 has 13 residues. Germline V gene sequence: CDR1 MNHEY, CDR2 SMNVEV (reference sequence).

V gene TRBV19 combines with J gene TRBJ1-1; D remains unclear. The V end was cut by 5 bases, the J end by 2 bases, with 24 bases between. In germline, CDR1 is LNHDA, CDR2 SQIVND (reference sequence). This CDR3 spans 18 amino acids. For the CDR3, the DNA is TGTGCCAGTAGTTTCAGTAGGCTGTCGGGCTCGGGTAACACTGAAGCTTTCTTT. Translating it yields CASSFSRLSGSGNTEAFF.

The chain is built from TRBV12-3 or TRBV12-4 and TRBJ1-5; D not resolved. The germline V and J ends were trimmed by 3 bases and 4 bases, with 4 bases remaining between them. The length of the CDR3 is 12 residues. The CDR3 coding sequence is TGTGCCAGCAGTTTCCAAAATCAGCCCCAGCATTTT. Its protein is CASSFQNQPQHF.

The genes are TRBV18 and TRBJ2-7, with D tentatively TRBD1 (6 bases). The V end lost 2 bases, the J end lost 0 bases, and 14 bases lay between the germline ends. Germline CDR1 reads KGHSH; CDR2 reads LQKENI. The CDR3 length is 16 residues. The CDR3 protein is CASSPFAGQSSYEQYF. In nucleotides, the CDR3 is TGTGCCAGCTCACCATTCGCCGGACAGTCCTCCTACGAGCAGTACTTC.

This clone was detected once. V gene TRBV2 combines with J gene TRBJ2-1, with D perhaps matching TRBD2 (5 bases). Per the germline V gene, CDR1 is SNHLY and CDR2 is FYNNEI. This CDR3 comprises 12 residues. The V end lost 6 bases, the J end lost 4 bases, and 7 bases lay between the germline ends. This CDR3 reads CASRDLYNEQFF. CDR3 sequence (DNA): TGTGCCAGCAGGGACTTGTACAATGAGCAGTTCTTC.

This clone was observed once. This sequence joins TRBV19 and TRBJ2-7; unclear D gene. The CDR3 runs to 14 residues. V was shortened by 5 bases and J by 0 bases, with 11 bases between the two germline ends. The germline CDR1 and CDR2 sequences are LNHDA and SQIVND (reference sequence). The CDR3 bases are TGTGCCAGTAGTGCTGGCGGCTTCTCCTACGAGCAGTACTTC. This translates into CASSAGGFSYEQYF.

This chain connects TRBV28 to TRBJ2-7; no definite D call. From germline, CDR1 is MDHEN and CDR2 SYDVKM. V was pared by 2 bases and J by 5 bases, with 4 bases between. The CDR3 totals 11 residues. CDR3 DNA: TGTGCCAGCAGTTTACGTGACGAGCAGTACTTC. It yields the protein CASSLRDEQYF.

In DNA, the CDR3 is TGTGCCACCAGCACAGGGACTAGCGGGGAAGAGACCCAGTACTTC. This translates into CATSTGTSGEETQYF. V and J are TRBV15 and TRBJ2-5; 13 nucleotides match TRBD2. This CDR3 has 15 amino acids. Germline V lookup: CDR1 LNHNV, CDR2 YYDKDF (reference sequence). V was clipped by 4 bases and J by 3 bases; unmatched bases: 2.

This chain uses TRBV19 with TRBJ1-3, with D maybe TRBD1 (6 bases). The germline V gene encodes CDR1 LNHDA and CDR2 SQIVND (reference sequence). V lost 6 bases and J 0 bases, leaving 15 bases between the germline ends. The CDR3 covers 16 residues. CDR3 coding DNA: TGTGCCAGTAGGGCTGGGGACATCATCTCTGGAAACACCATATATTTT. Protein product: CASRAGDIISGNTIYF.

Of note for this clone: The junction shows a germline mismatch at one end, possibly a read error. The J gene is TRBJ2-3, the V gene TRBV7-7; TRBD2 matches at 7 bases. This CDR3 has 15 residues. The germline V gene encodes CDR1 SSHAT and CDR2 FNYEAQ (reference sequence). Written as DNA, the CDR3 is TGTGCTAGCAGCTTAACGGGAGGAACCACAGATACGCAGTATTTT. Translated, it gives CASSLTGGTTDTQYF.

The chain has TRBV5-6 and TRBJ1-2; the match to TRBD1 covers 7 bases. J gave up 4 bases and V 4 bases, and 7 bases lay outside the gene matches. CDR1 and CDR2 from the germline V gene are SGHDT and YYEEEE. CDR3 size: 14 residues. CDR3 loop: CASSIRQGVYGYTF. The CDR3 bases are TGTGCCAGCAGCATCCGACAGGGAGTCTATGGCTACACCTTC.

The chain is built from TRBV28 and TRBJ1-5; 7 nucleotides agree with TRBD1. Germline values: CDR1 MDHEN, CDR2 SYDVKM. V shed 5 bases and J 0 bases; nucleotides not matched to a gene: 4. The CDR3 consists of 15 residues. The CDR3 reads CASSPRQGSNQPQHF. For the CDR3, the DNA is TGTGCCAGCAGTCCTCGACAGGGTAGCAATCAGCCCCAGCATTTT.

This clone came up once. V usage is TRBV18 and J usage is TRBJ2-7; tentatively, D is TRBD2 (6 bases). CDR3 length: 13 residues. V was clipped by 2 bases and J by 3 bases, with 8 bases between them. Germline CDR1 and CDR2: KGHSH and LQKENI. The CDR3 reads CASSPMGLYEQYF. CDR3 in DNA: TGTGCCAGCTCACCAATGGGACTCTACGAGCAGTACTTC.

V usage is TRBV18 and J usage is TRBJ2-5; the D gene is possibly TRBD1 (5 bases). The germline gives CDR1 KGHSH, CDR2 LQKENI. Trimming shortened V by 2 bases and J by 4 bases, and 14 bases separated the two germline ends. The length of the CDR3 is 15 residues. CDR3 nucleotide sequence: TGTGCCAGCTCACCAGGCGCAGGGCGTCCAGAGACCCAGTACTTC. Residues: CASSPGAGRPETQYF.